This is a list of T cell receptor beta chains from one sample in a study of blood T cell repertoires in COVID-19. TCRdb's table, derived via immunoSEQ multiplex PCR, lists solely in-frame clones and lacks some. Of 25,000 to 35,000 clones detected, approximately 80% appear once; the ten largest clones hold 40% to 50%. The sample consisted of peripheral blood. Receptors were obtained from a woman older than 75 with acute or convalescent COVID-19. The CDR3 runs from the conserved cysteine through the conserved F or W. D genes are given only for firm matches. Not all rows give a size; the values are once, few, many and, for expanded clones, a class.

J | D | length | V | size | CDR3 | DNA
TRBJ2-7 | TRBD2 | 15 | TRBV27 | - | CASSPNERGHYEQYF | TGTGCCAGCAGTCCCAATGAGCGGGGGCACTACGAGCAGTACTTC
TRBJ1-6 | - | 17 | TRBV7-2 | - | CASSPRDFPTYNSPLHF | TGTGCCAGCAGCCCGCGGGACTTTCCGACCTATAATTCACCCCTCCACTTT
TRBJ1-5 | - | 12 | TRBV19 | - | CASSRGNQPQHF | TGTGCCAGTTCTCGTGGCAATCAGCCCCAGCATTTT
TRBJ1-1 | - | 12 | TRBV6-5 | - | CASKSVGTEAFF | TGTGCCAGCAAGAGCGTTGGCACTGAAGCTTTCTTT
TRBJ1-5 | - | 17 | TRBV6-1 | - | CASSDPPQGMSNQPQHF | TGTGCCAGCAGTGACCCCCCACAGGGTATGAGCAATCAGCCCCAGCATTTT
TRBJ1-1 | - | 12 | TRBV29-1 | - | CSWGNPNTEAFF | TGTAGTTGGGGCAACCCGAACACTGAAGCTTTCTTT
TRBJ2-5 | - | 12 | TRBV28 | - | CASSFNRETQYF | TGTGCCAGCAGTTTTAACAGAGAGACCCAGTACTTC
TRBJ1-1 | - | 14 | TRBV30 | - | CAWRVSGKNTEAFF | TGTGCCTGGAGGGTCAGTGGTAAGAACACTGAAGCTTTCTTT
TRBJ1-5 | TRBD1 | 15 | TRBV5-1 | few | CASSLTGQGVQPQHF | TGCGCCAGCAGCTTGACGGGACAGGGCGTACAGCCCCAGCATTTT
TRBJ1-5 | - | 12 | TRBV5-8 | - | CASSIYPQPQHF | TGTGCCAGCAGCATCTATCCCCAGCCCCAGCATTTT
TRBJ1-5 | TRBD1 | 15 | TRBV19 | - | CASRPGQGINQPQHF | TGTGCCAGTAGGCCGGGACAGGGTATCAATCAGCCCCAGCATTTT
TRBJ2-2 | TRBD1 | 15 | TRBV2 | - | CASSQTGTGGRELFF | TGTGCCAGCAGCCAAACCGGGACAGGGGGCCGGGAGCTGTTTTTT
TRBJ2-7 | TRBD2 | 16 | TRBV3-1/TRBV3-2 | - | CASREGSPEREAEQYF | TGTGCCAGCAGGGAAGGTTCACCGGAGCGGGAGGCCGAGCAGTACTTC
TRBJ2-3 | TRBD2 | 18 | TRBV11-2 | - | CASSLVAAGAGGVDTQYF | TGTGCCAGCAGCTTAGTTGCGGCGGGTGCGGGGGGAGTAGATACGCAGTATTTT
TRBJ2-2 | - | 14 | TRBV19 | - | CASGQLTNTGELFF | TGTGCCAGTGGACAGTTAACGAACACCGGGGAGCTGTTTTTT
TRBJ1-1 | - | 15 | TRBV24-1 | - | CATSDSAQGNTEAFF | TGTGCCACCAGTGATTCGGCTCAGGGGAACACTGAAGCTTTCTTT
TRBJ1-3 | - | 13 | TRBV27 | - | CASSSPSRNTIYF | TGTGCCAGCAGTTCCCCGTCCCGAAACACCATATATTTT
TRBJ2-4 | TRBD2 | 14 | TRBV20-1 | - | CSASLLAGENIQYF | TGCAGTGCTAGTTTGCTAGCGGGAGAAAACATTCAGTACTTC
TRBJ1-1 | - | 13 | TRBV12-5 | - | CASGWGGYTEAFF | TGTGCTAGTGGTTGGGGGGGCTACACTGAAGCTTTCTTT
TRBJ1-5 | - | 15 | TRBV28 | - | CASMAGSTINQPQHF | TGTGCCAGCATGGCGGGCAGCACTATAAATCAGCCCCAGCATTTT
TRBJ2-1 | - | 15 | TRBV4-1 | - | CASSQEGAFNDGQFF | TGCGCCAGCAGCCAAGAAGGAGCCTTCAATGATGGGCAGTTCTTC
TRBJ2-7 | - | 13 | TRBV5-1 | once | CASQGQATYEQYF | TGCGCCAGCCAAGGACAAGCGACTTACGAGCAGTACTTC
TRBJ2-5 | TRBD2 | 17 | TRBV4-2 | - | CASSQEISGGFAETQYF | TGTGCCAGCAGCCAAGAGATTAGCGGGGGCTTCGCGGAGACCCAGTACTTC
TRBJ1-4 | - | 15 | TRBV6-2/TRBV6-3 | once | CASSSPGQPNEKLFF | TGTGCCAGCAGTTCCCCCGGACAGCCGAATGAAAAACTGTTTTTT
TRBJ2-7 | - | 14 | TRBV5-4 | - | CASSSPRERREQYF | TGTGCCAGCAGCTCCCCTAGGGAGAGGAGGGAGCAGTACTTC
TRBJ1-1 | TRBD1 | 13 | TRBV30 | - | CAWSVGQGATAFF | TGTGCCTGGAGTGTAGGTCAGGGGGCGACGGCTTTCTTT
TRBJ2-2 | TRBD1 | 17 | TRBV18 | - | CASSRQGPTSNTGELFF | TGTGCCAGCTCGAGACAGGGTCCTACCTCGAACACCGGGGAGCTGTTTTTT
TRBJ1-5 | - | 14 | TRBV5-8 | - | CASNRGGRSQPQHF | TGTGCCAGCAATCGGGGGGGGCGCAGTCAGCCCCAGCATTTT
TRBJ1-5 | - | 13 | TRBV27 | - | CASSQRGMQPQHF | TGTGCCAGCAGTCAACGAGGGATGCAGCCCCAGCATTTT
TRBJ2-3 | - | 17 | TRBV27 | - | CASSTRQGGDLTDTQYF | TGTGCCAGCAGTACCCGACAGGGCGGGGACCTCACAGATACGCAGTATTTT
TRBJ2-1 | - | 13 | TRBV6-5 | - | CASSSRAQGEQFF | TGTGCCAGCAGCTCCCGGGCCCAGGGTGAGCAGTTCTTC
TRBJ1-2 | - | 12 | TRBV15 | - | CATSSGWYGYTF | TGTGCCACCAGCAGCGGGTGGTATGGCTACACCTTC
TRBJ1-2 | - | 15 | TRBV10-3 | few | CAIGPGDRLSYGYTF | TGTGCCATCGGTCCAGGGGACCGTCTCTCTTATGGCTACACCTTC
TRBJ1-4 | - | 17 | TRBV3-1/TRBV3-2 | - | CASSPRDIEFPNEKLFF | TGTGCCAGCAGCCCCCGGGACATCGAATTTCCTAATGAAAAACTGTTTTTT
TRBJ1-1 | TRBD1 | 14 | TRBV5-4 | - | CASSLGQGRRGSFF | TGTGCCAGCAGCCTGGGACAGGGGAGGCGGGGGTCTTTCTTT
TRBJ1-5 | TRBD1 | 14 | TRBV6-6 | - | CASAPGTANQPQHF | TGTGCCAGCGCCCCCGGGACAGCTAATCAGCCCCAGCATTTT
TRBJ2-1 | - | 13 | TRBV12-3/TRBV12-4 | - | CASTLRTVGEQFF | TGTGCCAGCACCCTCAGGACAGTTGGTGAGCAGTTCTTC
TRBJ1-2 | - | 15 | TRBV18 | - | CASSPSTVPGYGYTF | TGTGCCAGCTCACCCTCGACAGTACCTGGCTATGGCTACACCTTC
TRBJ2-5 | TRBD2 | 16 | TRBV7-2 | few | CASSSSGLAGRETQYF | TGTGCCAGCAGCAGCTCGGGACTAGCGGGACGGGAGACCCAGTACTTC
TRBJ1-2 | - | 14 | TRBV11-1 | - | CASSPGRGGYGYTF | TGTGCCAGCAGCCCGGGCCGGGGAGGCTATGGCTACACCTTC
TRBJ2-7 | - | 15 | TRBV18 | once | CASSPPGTSTYEQYF | TGTGCCAGCTCACCACCGGGGACAAGTACCTACGAGCAGTACTTC
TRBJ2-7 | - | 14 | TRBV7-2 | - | CASSLEGALDEQYF | TGTGCCAGCAGCTTGGAGGGTGCATTGGACGAGCAGTACTTC
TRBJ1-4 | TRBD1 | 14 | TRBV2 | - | CASRTGQGREKLFF | TGTGCCAGCAGGACAGGACAGGGGAGGGAAAAACTGTTTTTT
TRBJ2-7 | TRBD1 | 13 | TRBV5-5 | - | CASSPDRGYEQYF | TGTGCCAGCAGCCCGGACAGGGGCTACGAGCAGTACTTC
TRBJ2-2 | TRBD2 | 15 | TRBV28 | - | CASRLTSGNTGELFF | TGTGCCAGCAGACTTACTAGCGGTAACACCGGGGAGCTGTTTTTT
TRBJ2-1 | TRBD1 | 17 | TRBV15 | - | CATSSPWTGLGYNEQFF | TGTGCCACCAGCAGCCCTTGGACAGGGCTCGGTTACAATGAGCAGTTCTTC
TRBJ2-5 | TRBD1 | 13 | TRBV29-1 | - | CSVGRDRAETQYF | TGCAGCGTTGGGCGGGACAGGGCAGAGACCCAGTACTTC